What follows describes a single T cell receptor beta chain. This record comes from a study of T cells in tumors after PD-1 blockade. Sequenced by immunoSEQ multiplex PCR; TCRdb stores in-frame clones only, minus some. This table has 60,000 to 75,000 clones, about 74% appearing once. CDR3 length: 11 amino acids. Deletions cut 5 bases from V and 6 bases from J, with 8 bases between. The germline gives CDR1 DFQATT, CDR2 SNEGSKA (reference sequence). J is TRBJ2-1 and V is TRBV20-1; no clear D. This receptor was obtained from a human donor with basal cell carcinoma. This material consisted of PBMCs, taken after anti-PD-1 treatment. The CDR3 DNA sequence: TGCAGTGCTTCTAGGTCCAATGAGCAGTTCTTC. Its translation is CSASRSNEQFF.